This T cell receptor beta chain was sequenced in a study of beta chain features in type 1 diabetes. Study-wide results and limits: People with Type 1 diabetes carried modestly yet significantly shorter TCRB CDR3s in all four CD4+ subsets. Whether TCRB rearrangement is influenced by HLA type was left unresolved in this analysis.

The length of the CDR3 is 17 residues. The ends lost 2 bases at V and 5 bases at J; junction bases unmatched: 14. Germline values: CDR1 SSHAT, CDR2 FNYEAQ (reference sequence). Note on this clone: Its antigen remains unknown.

Sequencing targeted expressed TCRB transcripts, as all isolated RNA had been reverse transcribed. TCRdb keeps only in-frame clones here, not all; method: immunoSEQ multiplex PCR. The data show some 44,000 clones, about 51% seen once. This TCR came from a young woman in good health. V usage is TRBV7-7 and J usage is TRBJ2-5; 7 positions agree with TRBD2. The source material was Tregs from blood. The CDR3 DNA reads as TGTGCCAGCAGCTTATCCGGGACTACCGGGATCGGGGAGACCCAGTACTTC. It encodes CASSLSGTTGIGETQYF. Variable domain in full (rest from reference TRBV7-7 and TRBJ2-5): GAGVSQSPRYKVTKRGQDVTLRCDPISSHATLYWYQQALGQGPEFLTYFNYEAQPDKSGLPSDRFSAERPEGSISTLTIQRTEQRDSAMYRCASSLSGTTGIGETQYFGPGTRLLVL.